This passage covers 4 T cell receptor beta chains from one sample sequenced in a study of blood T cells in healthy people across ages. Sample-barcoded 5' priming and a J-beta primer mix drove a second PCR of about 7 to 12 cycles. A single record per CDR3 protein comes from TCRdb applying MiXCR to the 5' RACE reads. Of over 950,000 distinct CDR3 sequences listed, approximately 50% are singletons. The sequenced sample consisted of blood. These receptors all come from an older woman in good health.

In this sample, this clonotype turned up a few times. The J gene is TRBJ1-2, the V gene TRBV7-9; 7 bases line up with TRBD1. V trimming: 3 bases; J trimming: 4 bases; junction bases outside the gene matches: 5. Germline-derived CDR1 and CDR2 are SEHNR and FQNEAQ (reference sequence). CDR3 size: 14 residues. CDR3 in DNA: TGTGCCAGCAGCTTTTCCGCAGGGGGCTATGGCTACACCTTC. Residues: CASSFSAGGYGYTF.

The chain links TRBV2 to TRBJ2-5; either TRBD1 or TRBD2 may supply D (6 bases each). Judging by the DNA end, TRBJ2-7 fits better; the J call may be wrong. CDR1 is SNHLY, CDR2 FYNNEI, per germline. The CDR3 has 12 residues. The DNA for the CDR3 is TGTGCCGGGGGGCGCGATACCTACGAGCAGTACTTC. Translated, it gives CAGGRDTYEQYF.

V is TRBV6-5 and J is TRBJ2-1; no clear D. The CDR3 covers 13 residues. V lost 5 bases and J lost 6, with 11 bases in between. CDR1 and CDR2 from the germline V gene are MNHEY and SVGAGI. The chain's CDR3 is CASSQVAVNEQFF. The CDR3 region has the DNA TGTGCCAGCAGTCAGGTGGCCGTCAATGAGCAGTTCTTC.

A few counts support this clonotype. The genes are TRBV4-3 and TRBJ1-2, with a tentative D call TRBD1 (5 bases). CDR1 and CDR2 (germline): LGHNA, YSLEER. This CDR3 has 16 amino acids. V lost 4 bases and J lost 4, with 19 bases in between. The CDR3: CASSPAGRGAGYGYTF. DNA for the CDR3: TGCGCCAGCAGCCCCGCGGGTAGGGGCGCAGGCTATGGCTACACCTTC.